This entry lists 22 T cell receptor beta chains sequenced from one sample in a study of cytomegalovirus exposure and HLA in healthy donors (dated by TCRdb to about 2017). To prepare the library, the immunoSEQ multiplex PCR assay was applied. TCRdb took over this immuneACCESS table, retaining in-frame rearrangements with V and J assigned. Such tables are incomplete; in checked studies, under half of the missing clones stem from an unresolved V gene, and the remainder is unexplained. The sample yields about 220,000 clones; about 89% were counted once. 0.85% to 1.2% of the sample is taken by the ten largest. The source material was PBMCs. The receptors shown here come from a woman aged 18-29 years in good health and CMV-seronegative.

Comments on this clone: An end of the junction does not agree with germline; a read error may underlie this. V and J are TRBV5-1 and TRBJ2-4; 7 nucleotides align to TRBD1. CDR1 SGHRS and CDR2 YFSETQ come from the germline V gene. The CDR3 is 13 amino acids. The CDR3 bases are TGCGCCAGCAGCTTGGATAGGGGGCGGACTCCTGATTTC. Translating gives CASSLDRGRTPDF.

The rearrangement links TRBV19 to TRBJ1-2; the match to TRBD1 covers 9 bases. Germline CDR1 LNHDA, CDR2 SQIVND (reference sequence). The CDR3 extends over 17 amino acids. V dropped 4 bases and J dropped 6; count of bases not matched to a gene: 15. As DNA, the CDR3 is TGTGCCAGTAGTACCCGACAGGGGGGGCTCCGAGAGGATGGCTACACCTTC. Translation gives CASSTRQGGLREDGYTF.

The chain joins TRBV18 to TRBJ2-1; TRBD2 aligns across 12 bases. Germline V CDR1 and CDR2: KGHSH, LQKENI. The CDR3 contains 16 residues. The ends lost 2 bases at V and 4 bases at J; junction bases unmatched: 3. Here the CDR3 DNA reads TGTGCCAGCTCACCAGCAACTAGCGGGAGGTACAATGAGCAGTTCTTC. It specifies CASSPATSGRYNEQFF.

This clone was seen just once. The chain has TRBV28 and TRBJ2-1; D possibly corresponds to TRBD1 (7 bases). V was trimmed by 5 bases and J by 0 bases, leaving 14 bases between them. CDR3 size: 16 residues. Germline V gene data show CDR1 as MDHEN and CDR2 as SYDVKM. Written as DNA, the CDR3 is TGTGCCAGCAGTCCGGGGGACAGAAGCTCCTACAATGAGCAGTTCTTC. Residues: CASSPGDRSSYNEQFF.

This clone was recorded once. The chain combines TRBV9 with TRBJ2-2; 10 positions agree with TRBD2. The CDR3 extends over 15 amino acids. Unmatched junction bases numbered 3, after V lost 4 bases and J lost 3 bases. CDR1 is SGDLS and CDR2 is YYNGEE in the germline V gene. In DNA, the CDR3 is TGTGCCAGCAGCTTTCTAGCGGGGGACACCGGGGAGCTGTTTTTT. Protein product: CASSFLAGDTGELFF.

This chain connects TRBV9 to TRBJ2-1; TRBD2 agrees at 10 bases. CDR1 and CDR2 (germline): SGDLS, YYNGEE. V lost 3 bases, J lost 4 bases, and 13 bases stayed unmatched. The CDR3 covers 18 residues. CDR3 DNA: TGTGCCAGCAGCGGCCTAGCGGGAGCTTCCCTGGCTTACAATGAGCAGTTCTTC. Its protein is CASSGLAGASLAYNEQFF.

Details on this clone: At one boundary the junction diverges from the germline segment, which might be a read error. V gene TRBV11-2 combines with J gene TRBJ1-1, with 7 bases that match TRBD1. The CDR3 is 13 amino acids. In germline, CDR1 is SGHAT, CDR2 FQNNGV. CDR3 sequence (DNA): TGTGCCAGCAGCTTAGGCCGCCAAGGGACAGCGAGGTTT. Its protein product is CASSLGRQGTARF.

The V and J genes are TRBV29-1 and TRBJ1-1; 7 positions match TRBD1. V lost 5 bases and J lost 1; bases outside the gene matches: 13. The CDR3 length is 16 residues. Germline V gene sequence: CDR1 SQVTM, CDR2 ANQGSEA. The DNA of the CDR3 is TGCAGCGTTCAACTTGACAGGGATTGGGGGAACACTGAAGCTTTCTTT. Amino acid sequence: CSVQLDRDWGNTEAFF. The full variable domain, rest sourced from reference TRBV29-1 and TRBJ1-1, is SAVISQKPSRDICQRGTSLTIQCQVDSQVTMMFWYRQQPGQSLTLIATANQGSEATYESGFVIDKFPISRPNLTFSTLTVSNMSPEDSSIYLCSVQLDRDWGNTEAFFGQGTRLTVV.

V usage is TRBV6-6 and J usage is TRBJ2-3; TRBD2 might be the D (5 bases). The CDR3 runs 14 residues. Trimming took off 2 bases at V and 3 bases at J, with 9 bases between the two ends. From germline, CDR1 is MNHNY and CDR2 SVGAGI (reference sequence). The CDR3 here is CASSYAAETDTQYF. The CDR3 nucleotides read TGTGCCAGCAGTTACGCAGCGGAAACAGATACGCAGTATTTT.

The chain employs TRBV10-1 and TRBJ1-2, with 7 nucleotides matching TRBD1. The germline CDR1 and CDR2 sequences are WNHNN and SYGVQD (reference sequence). The CDR3 runs 14 residues. Losses at the gene ends were 8 bases for V and 0 bases for J; bases not matched to a gene: 6. Written as DNA, the CDR3 is TGCGCCAGCGCCCCCGGGACAGCTAACTATGGCTACACCTTC. The encoded protein is CASAPGTANYGYTF.

The DNA of the CDR3 is TGTGCCAGCAGACACAGGGACAGGGAGGGGGTGAAAGCTTTCTTT. Its translation: CASRHRDREGVKAFF. The chain joins TRBV2 to TRBJ1-1; 9 bases map to TRBD1. In germline, CDR1 is SNHLY, CDR2 FYNNEI. This CDR3 contains 15 residues. V shed 6 bases and J 9 bases; nucleotides not matched to a gene: 14. The variable domain in full, completed from reference TRBV2 and TRBJ1-1, reads EPEVTQTPSHQVTQMGQEVILRCVPISNHLYFYWYRQILGQKVEFLVSFYNNEISEKSEIFDDQFSVERPDGSNFTLKIRSTKLEDSAMYFCASRHRDREGVKAFFGQGTRLTVV.

The gene calls are TRBV7-8 and TRBJ2-7, with D possibly matching TRBD1 (5 bases). Trimming shortened V by 0 bases and J by 7 bases, and 10 bases separated the two germline ends. Germline assignment: CDR1 SGHVS and CDR2 FQNEAQ. The CDR3 loop spans 13 amino acids. In nucleotides, the CDR3 is TGTGCCAGCAGCTTAGCACAGGCCCTAGAGCAGTACTTC. This sequence encodes CASSLAQALEQYF.

The chain joins TRBV5-1 to TRBJ2-7; 7 bases are shared with TRBD1. The CDR3 sequence is 13 residues long. Losses at the gene ends were 2 bases for V and 7 bases for J; bases not matched to a gene: 6. Germline lookup yields CDR1 SGHRS and CDR2 YFSETQ. In nucleotides, the CDR3 is TGCGCCAGCAGCTTTGGACAACAGGGGGAGCAGTACTTC. It translates to CASSFGQQGEQYF.

V and J are TRBV5-1 and TRBJ2-1; perhaps TRBD2 as D (6 bases). Between the trimmed V and J ends, which lost 6 bases and 15 bases, there was a span of 13 bases. The CDR3 loop spans 10 amino acids. Germline-derived CDR1 and CDR2 are SGHRS and YFSETQ. The CDR3 DNA sequence: TGCGCCAGCAAAAGGGACTTTACGTTCTTC. Protein: CASKRDFTFF.

V usage is TRBV7-3 and J usage is TRBJ2-1; 11 bases agree with TRBD2. Germline lookup yields CDR1 SGHTA and CDR2 FQGTGA. CDR3 length: 18 amino acids. The junction had 9 bases not matched to a gene; V was cut back by 0 bases and J by 5 bases. DNA of the CDR3: TGTGCCAGCAGCTTAACGGTGACTAGCGGGGTCCTGGACAATGAGCAGTTCTTC. Translation gives CASSLTVTSGVLDNEQFF. The full variable domain, its missing parts supplied by reference TRBV7-3 and TRBJ2-1, is GAGVSQTPSNKVTEKGKYVELRCDPISGHTALYWYRQSLGQGPEFLIYFQGTGAADDSGLPNDRFFAVRPEGSVSTLKIQRTERGDSAVYLCASSLTVTSGVLDNEQFFGPGTRLTVL.

This chain uses TRBV6-5 with TRBJ2-7; 11 bases map to TRBD1. CDR1 and CDR2 from the germline V gene are MNHEY and SVGAGI. The junction had 7 bases not matched to a gene; V was cut back by 6 bases and J by 3 bases. This CDR3 has 15 residues. In nucleotides, the CDR3 is TGTGCCAGCAGACCGGGACAGGGGGGATTCTACGAGCAGTACTTC. Its protein product is CASRPGQGGFYEQYF.

J is TRBJ2-1 and V is TRBV27; 10 bases agree with TRBD2. Trimming took 8 bases from V and 9 from J; bases not matched to a gene: 7. Per the germline V gene, CDR1 is MNHEY and CDR2 is SMNVEV (reference sequence). The CDR3 is made up of 13 amino acids. CDR3 region: CASAGLAGAEQFF. Here the CDR3 DNA reads TGTGCCAGCGCCGGGCTAGCGGGAGCTGAGCAGTTCTTC.

The gene calls are TRBV6-1 and TRBJ1-2; weak D call: TRBD1 (5 bases). Deletions cut 2 bases from V and 7 bases from J, with 14 bases between. The CDR3 contains 14 residues. CDR1 MNHNS and CDR2 SASEGT come from the germline V gene. The CDR3 sequence is CASSEPSGFTGYTF. The CDR3 nucleotides are TGTGCCAGCAGTGAACCTTCAGGGTTTACTGGCTACACCTTC.

This clone has a single count. V usage is TRBV30 and J usage is TRBJ1-4; D is perhaps TRBD1 (5 bases). CDR3 size: 14 residues. Between the trimmed V and J ends, which lost 0 bases and 8 bases, there was a span of 13 bases. Germline-derived CDR1 and CDR2 are GTSNPN and SVGIG (reference sequence). The CDR3 reads CAWSVLGGGEKLFF. Here the CDR3 DNA reads TGTGCCTGGAGTGTACTGGGGGGAGGCGAAAAACTGTTTTTT. Supplemented by reference TRBV30 and TRBJ1-4, the full variable domain reads SQTIHQWPATLVQPVGSPLSLECTVEGTSNPNLYWYRQAAGRGLQLLFYSVGIGQISSEVPQNLSASRPQDRQFILSSKKLLLSDSGFYLCAWSVLGGGEKLFFGSGTQLSVL.

The chain links TRBV11-2 to TRBJ2-5; 9 bases fit TRBD1. The ends lost 3 bases at V and 2 bases at J; junction bases unmatched: 4. This CDR3 has 15 amino acids. The germline V gene encodes CDR1 SGHAT and CDR2 FQNNGV. The CDR3: CASSFRGTGQETQYF. In DNA, the CDR3 is TGTGCCAGCAGCTTTAGGGGGACAGGGCAAGAGACCCAGTACTTC.

The rearrangement joins TRBV5-1 to TRBJ2-3; D not certain. The germline gives CDR1 SGHRS, CDR2 YFSETQ. The V end lost 3 bases, the J end lost 3 bases, and 5 bases lay between the germline ends. The CDR3 covers 12 residues. CDR3 in amino acids: CASSSTTDTQYF. Here the CDR3 DNA reads TGCGCCAGCAGCTCAACTACAGATACGCAGTATTTT.

This clone showed up just once. The chain links TRBV7-3 to TRBJ1-1; D may be TRBD1 (6 bases). Trimming removed 4 bases from V and 6 bases from J, with 18 bases in between. Germline CDR1 reads SGHTA; CDR2 reads FQGTGA. This CDR3 is 15 amino acids long. The CDR3 nucleotides are TGTGCCAGCAGCTCCGGGAAACAGGGCTGGGCTGAAGCTTTCTTT. Translating gives CASSSGKQGWAEAFF.